A single T cell receptor (beta chain) is shown here with its context. The sample belongs to a study of cytomegalovirus exposure and HLA in healthy donors. Produced via immunoSEQ multiplex PCR; TCRdb's table is partial and in-frame only. This sample has 250,000 to 400,000 clones, with around 90% found just once. The CDR3 spans 17 residues. CDR1 and CDR2 from the germline V gene are LNHDA and SQIVND (reference sequence). The V end was cut by 0 bases, the J end by 1 base, with 15 bases between. The chain carries TRBV19 and TRBJ1-2; no firm D call. The source is a man aged 25-45 years in good health and CMV-seronegative. Sequencing was carried out using PBMCs. For the CDR3, the DNA is TGTGCCAGTAGTATAGATTTAAGAATCCTCTATAACTATGGCTACACCTTC. Protein: CASSIDLRILYNYGYTF.